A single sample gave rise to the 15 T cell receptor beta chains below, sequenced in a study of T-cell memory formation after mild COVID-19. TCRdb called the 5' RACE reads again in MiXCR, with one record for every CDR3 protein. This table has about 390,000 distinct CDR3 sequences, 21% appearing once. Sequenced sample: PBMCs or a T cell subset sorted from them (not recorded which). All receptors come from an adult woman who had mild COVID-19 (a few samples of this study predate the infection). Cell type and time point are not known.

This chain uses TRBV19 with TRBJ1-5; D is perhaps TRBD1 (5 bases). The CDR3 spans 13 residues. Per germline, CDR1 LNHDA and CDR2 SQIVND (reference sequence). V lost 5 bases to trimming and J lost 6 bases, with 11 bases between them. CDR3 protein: CASSSGEGQPQHF. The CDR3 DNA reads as TGTGCCAGTAGTTCGGGGGAAGGTCAGCCCCAGCATTTT.

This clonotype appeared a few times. Here the CDR3 reads CASSQVGGNGTQYF. CDR3 DNA: TGCGCCAGCAGCCAAGTAGGCGGGAACGGGACCCAGTACTTC. V gene TRBV4-1 combines with J gene TRBJ2-5; a weak D match, TRBD2 (6 bases). The CDR3 contains 14 residues. Germline V lookup: CDR1 MGHRA, CDR2 YSYEKL. With 1 base removed from V and 7 bases from J, the gap between germline ends came to 13 bases.

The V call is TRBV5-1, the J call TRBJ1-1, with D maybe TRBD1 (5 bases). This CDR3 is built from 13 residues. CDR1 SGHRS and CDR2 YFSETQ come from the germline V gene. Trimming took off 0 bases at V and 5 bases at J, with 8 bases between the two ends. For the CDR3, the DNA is TGCGCCAGCAGCTTGGATTGGACAACTGAAGCTTTCTTT. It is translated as CASSLDWTTEAFF.

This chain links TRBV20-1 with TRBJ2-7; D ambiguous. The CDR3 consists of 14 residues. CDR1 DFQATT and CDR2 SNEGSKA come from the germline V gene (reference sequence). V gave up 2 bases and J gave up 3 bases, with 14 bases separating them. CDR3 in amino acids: CSARNPTPGYEQYF. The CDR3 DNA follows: TGCAGTGCTAGAAATCCGACCCCGGGCTACGAGCAGTACTTC.

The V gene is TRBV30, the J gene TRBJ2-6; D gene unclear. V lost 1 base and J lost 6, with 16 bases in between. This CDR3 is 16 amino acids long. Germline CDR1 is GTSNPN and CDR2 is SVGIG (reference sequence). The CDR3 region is CAWSGYKGPKANVLTF. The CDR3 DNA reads TGTGCCTGGAGTGGATACAAAGGGCCTAAGGCCAACGTCCTGACTTTC.

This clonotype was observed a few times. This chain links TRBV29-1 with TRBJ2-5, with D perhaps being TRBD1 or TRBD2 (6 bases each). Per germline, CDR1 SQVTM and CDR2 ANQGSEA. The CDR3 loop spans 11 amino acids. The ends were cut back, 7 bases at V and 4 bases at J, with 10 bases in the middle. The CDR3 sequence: CSAQGGETQYF. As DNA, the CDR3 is TGCAGCGCACAGGGAGGAGAGACCCAGTACTTC.

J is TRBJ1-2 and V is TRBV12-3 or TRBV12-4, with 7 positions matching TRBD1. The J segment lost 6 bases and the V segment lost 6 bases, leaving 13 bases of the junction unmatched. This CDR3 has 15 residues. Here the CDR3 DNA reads TGTGCCAGCAGAAAGGGACAGCGGTTATTCGATGGCTACACCTTC. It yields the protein CASRKGQRLFDGYTF.

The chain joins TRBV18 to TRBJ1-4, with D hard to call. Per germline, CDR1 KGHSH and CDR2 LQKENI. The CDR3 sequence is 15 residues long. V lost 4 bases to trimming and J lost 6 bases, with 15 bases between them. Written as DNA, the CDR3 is TGTGCCAGCTCACGGGGAGTGGTCCCACATGAAAAACTGTTTTTT. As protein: CASSRGVVPHEKLFF.

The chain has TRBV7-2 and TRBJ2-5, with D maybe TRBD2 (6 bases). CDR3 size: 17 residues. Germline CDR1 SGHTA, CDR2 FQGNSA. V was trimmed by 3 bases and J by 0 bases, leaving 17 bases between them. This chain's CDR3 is CASSLHGGTGDQETQYF. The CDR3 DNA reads TGTGCCAGCAGCTTGCACGGGGGTACGGGGGACCAAGAGACCCAGTACTTC.

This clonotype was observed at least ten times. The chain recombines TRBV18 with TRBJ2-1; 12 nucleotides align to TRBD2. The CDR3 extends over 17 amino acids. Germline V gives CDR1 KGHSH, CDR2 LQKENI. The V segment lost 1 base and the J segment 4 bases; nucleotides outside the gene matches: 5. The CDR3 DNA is TGTGCCAGCTCACCACAAAATGGACTAGCGGGGTACAATGAGCAGTTCTTC. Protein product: CASSPQNGLAGYNEQFF.

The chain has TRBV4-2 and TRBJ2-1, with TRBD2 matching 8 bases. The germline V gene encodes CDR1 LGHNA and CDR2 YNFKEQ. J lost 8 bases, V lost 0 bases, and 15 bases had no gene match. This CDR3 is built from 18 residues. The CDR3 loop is CASSQDQELVFGGDEQFF. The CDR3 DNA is TGTGCCAGCAGCCAAGATCAAGAACTAGTTTTCGGGGGGGATGAGCAGTTCTTC.

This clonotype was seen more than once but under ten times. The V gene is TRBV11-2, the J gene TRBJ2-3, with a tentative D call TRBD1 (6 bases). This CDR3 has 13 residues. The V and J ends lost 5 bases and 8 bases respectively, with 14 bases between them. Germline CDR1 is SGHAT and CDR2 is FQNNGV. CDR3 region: CASSLTGIGTQYF. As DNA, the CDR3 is TGTGCCAGCAGCCTCACAGGGATAGGTACGCAGTATTTT.

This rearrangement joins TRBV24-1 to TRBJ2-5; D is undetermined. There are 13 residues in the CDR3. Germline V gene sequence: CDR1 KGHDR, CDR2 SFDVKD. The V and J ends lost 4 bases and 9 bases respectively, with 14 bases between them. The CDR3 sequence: CATSEKDRRAQYF. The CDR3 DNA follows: TGTGCCACCAGTGAAAAGGACCGAAGAGCCCAGTACTTC.

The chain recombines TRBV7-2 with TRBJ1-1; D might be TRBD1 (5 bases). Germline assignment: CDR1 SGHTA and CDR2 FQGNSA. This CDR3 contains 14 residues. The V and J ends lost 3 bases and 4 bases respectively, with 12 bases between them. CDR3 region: CASSLRGWGTEAFF. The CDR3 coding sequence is TGTGCCAGCAGCTTGCGGGGGTGGGGCACTGAAGCTTTCTTT.

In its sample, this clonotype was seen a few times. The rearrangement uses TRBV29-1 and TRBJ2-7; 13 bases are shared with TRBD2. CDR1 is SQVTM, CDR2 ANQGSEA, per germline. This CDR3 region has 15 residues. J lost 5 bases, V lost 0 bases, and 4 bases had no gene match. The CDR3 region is CSVEERTSGRNEQYF. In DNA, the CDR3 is TGCAGCGTTGAAGAGAGGACTAGCGGGAGAAACGAGCAGTACTTC.